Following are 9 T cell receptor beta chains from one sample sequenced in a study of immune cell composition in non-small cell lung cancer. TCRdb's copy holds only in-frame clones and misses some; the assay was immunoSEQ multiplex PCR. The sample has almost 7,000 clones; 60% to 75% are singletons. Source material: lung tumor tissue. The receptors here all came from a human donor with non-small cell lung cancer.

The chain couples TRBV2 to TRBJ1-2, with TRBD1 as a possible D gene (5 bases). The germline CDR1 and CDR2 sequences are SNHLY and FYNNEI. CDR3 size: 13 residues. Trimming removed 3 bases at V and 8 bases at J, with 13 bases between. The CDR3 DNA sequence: TGTGCCAGCAGTGACGTTTCAGGGAGGGGCTACACCTTC. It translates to CASSDVSGRGYTF.

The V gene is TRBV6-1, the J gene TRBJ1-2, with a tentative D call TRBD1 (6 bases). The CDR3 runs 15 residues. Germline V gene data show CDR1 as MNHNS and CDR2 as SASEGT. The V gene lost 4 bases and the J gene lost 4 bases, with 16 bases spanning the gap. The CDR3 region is CASSGGQGIVYGYTF. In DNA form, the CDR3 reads TGTGCCAGCAGTGGCGGGCAGGGGATAGTCTATGGCTACACCTTC.

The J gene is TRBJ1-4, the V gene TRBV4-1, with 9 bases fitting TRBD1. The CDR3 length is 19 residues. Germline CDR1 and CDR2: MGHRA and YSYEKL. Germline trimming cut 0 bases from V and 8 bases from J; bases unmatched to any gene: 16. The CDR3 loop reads CASSQERRLQTGGSEKLFF. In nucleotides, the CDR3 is TGCGCCAGCAGCCAAGAGAGAAGGCTTCAGACAGGGGGTTCAGAAAAACTGTTTTTT.

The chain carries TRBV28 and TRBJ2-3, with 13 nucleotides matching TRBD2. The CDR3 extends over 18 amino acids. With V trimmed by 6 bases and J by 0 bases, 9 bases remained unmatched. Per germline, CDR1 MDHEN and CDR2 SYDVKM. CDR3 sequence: CASRYGLAGDFSTDTQYF. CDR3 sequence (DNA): TGTGCCAGCAGGTACGGACTAGCGGGAGACTTTAGCACAGATACGCAGTATTTT. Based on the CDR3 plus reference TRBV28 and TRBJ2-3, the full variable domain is DVKVTQSSRYLVKRTGEKVFLECVQDMDHENMFWYRQDPGLGLRLIYFSYDVKMKEKGDIPEGYSVSREKKERFSLILESASTNQTSMYLCASRYGLAGDFSTDTQYFGPGTRLTVL.

The CDR3 here is CASSQGSQGPYEQYF. As DNA, the CDR3 is TGTGCCAGCAGCCAAGGGAGTCAGGGTCCCTACGAGCAGTACTTC. The chain employs TRBV4-2 and TRBJ2-7; tentative D call: TRBD1 (5 bases). V was trimmed by 1 base and J by 2 bases, leaving 12 bases between them. Germline-derived CDR1 and CDR2 are LGHNA and YNFKEQ. This CDR3 has 15 residues.

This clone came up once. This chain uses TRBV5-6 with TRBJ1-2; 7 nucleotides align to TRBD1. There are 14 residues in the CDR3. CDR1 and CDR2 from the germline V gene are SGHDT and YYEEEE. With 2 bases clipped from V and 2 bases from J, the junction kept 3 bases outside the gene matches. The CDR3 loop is CASSFWGQNYGYTF. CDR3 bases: TGTGCCAGCAGCTTCTGGGGACAGAACTATGGCTACACCTTC.

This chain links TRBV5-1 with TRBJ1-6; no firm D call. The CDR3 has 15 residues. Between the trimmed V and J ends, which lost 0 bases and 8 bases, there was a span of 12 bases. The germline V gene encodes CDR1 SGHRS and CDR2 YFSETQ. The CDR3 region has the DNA TGCGCCAGCAGCTTGGGATGGTTGGAGCATTCACCCCTCCACTTT. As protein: CASSLGWLEHSPLHF.

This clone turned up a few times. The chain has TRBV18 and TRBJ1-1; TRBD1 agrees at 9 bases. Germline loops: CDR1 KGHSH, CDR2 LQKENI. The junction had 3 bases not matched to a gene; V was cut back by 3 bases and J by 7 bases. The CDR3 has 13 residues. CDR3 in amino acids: CASSPVGQGEAFF. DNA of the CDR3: TGTGCCAGCTCACCCGTGGGACAGGGTGAAGCTTTCTTT.

The CDR3 sequence: CASSSTSGPTYEQYF. The DNA for the CDR3 is TGCGCCAGCAGCTCCACTAGCGGACCAACCTACGAGCAGTACTTC. The V and J genes are TRBV5-1 and TRBJ2-7; 8 nucleotides align to TRBD2. The trim removed 3 bases at V and 2 bases at J, leaving 7 bases unmatched. CDR1 SGHRS and CDR2 YFSETQ come from the germline V gene. The CDR3 runs to 15 residues.